This T cell receptor (beta chain) was recorded in a study of T-cell memory formation after mild COVID-19. The germline gives CDR1 SGHAT, CDR2 FQNNGV. The V gene end was trimmed by 5 bases and the J gene end by 2 bases; junction bases not matched to a gene: 16. This CDR3 has 18 amino acids. MiXCR, applied by TCRdb to the 5' RACE reads, yields one record per CDR3 protein. Here the sample spans a few hundred thousand distinct CDR3 sequences, approximately 21% being singletons. The sequenced sample consisted of PBMCs or a T cell subset sorted from them (not recorded which). The source of this sequence is an adult woman who had mild COVID-19 (a few samples of this study predate the infection). Cell type and time point are not known. The chain joins TRBV11-2 to TRBJ2-3; 7 bases align to TRBD1. The CDR3 spells CASSPPILTEGATDTQYF. The CDR3 DNA follows: TGTGCCAGCAGCCCTCCGATACTTACCGAGGGGGCCACAGATACGCAGTATTTT.